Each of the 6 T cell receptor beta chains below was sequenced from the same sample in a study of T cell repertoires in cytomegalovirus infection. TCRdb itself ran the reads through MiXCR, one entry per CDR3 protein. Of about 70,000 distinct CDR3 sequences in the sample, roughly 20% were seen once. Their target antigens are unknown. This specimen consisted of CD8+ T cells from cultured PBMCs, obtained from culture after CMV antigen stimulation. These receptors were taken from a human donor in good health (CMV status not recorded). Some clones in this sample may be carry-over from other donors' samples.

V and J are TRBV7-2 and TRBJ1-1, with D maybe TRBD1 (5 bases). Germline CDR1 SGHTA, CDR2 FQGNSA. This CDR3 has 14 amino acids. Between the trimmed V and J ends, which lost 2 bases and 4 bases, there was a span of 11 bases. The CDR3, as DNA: TGTGCCAGCAGCTTAAGGGGCGGGATCACTGAAGCTTTCTTT. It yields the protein CASSLRGGITEAFF.

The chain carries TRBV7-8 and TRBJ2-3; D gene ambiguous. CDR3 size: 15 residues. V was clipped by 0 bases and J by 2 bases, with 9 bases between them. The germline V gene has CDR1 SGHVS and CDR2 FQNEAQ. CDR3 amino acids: CASSLAGSYTDTQYF. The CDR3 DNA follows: TGTGCCAGCAGCTTAGCGGGCAGTTACACAGATACGCAGTATTTT.

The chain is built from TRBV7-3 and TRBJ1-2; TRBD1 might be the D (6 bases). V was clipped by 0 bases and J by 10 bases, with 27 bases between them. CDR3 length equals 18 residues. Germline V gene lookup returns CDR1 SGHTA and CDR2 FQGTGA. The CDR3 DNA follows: TGTGCCAGCAGCTTAACGGGGGCCGTGGGAGACCTAAGAGATGACTACACCTTC. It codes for CASSLTGAVGDLRDDYTF.

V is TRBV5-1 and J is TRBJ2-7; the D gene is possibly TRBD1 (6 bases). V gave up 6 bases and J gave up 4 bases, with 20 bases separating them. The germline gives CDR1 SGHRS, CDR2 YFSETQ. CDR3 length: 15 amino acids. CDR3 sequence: CASNDGQFLEYEQYF. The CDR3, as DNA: TGCGCCAGCAATGATGGACAGTTCCTAGAGTACGAGCAGTACTTC.

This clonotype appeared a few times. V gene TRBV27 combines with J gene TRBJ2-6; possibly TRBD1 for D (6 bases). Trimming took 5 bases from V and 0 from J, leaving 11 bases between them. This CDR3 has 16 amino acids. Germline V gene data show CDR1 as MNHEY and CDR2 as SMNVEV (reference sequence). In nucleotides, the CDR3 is TGTGCCAGCAGTACGACAGGACTCTCTGGGGCCAACGTCCTGACTTTC. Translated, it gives CASSTTGLSGANVLTF.

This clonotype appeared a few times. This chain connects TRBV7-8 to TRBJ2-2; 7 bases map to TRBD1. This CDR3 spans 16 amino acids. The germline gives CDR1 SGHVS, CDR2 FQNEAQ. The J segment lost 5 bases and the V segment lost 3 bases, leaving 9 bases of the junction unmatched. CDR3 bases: TGTGCCAGCAGCTTTACCAGGACAGGAATTACCGGGGAGCTGTTTTTT. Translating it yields CASSFTRTGITGELFF.